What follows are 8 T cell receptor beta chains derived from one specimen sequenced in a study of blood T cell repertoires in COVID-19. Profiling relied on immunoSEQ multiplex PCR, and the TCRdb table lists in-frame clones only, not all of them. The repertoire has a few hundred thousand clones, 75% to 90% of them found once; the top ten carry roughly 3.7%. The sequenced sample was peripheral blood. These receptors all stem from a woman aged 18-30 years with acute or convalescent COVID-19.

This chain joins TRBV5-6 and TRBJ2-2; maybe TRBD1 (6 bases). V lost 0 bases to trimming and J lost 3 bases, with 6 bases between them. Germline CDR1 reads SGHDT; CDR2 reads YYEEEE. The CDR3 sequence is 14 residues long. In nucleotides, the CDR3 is TGTGCCAGCAGCTTGGACAGGGACACCGGGGAGCTGTTTTTT. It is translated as CASSLDRDTGELFF.

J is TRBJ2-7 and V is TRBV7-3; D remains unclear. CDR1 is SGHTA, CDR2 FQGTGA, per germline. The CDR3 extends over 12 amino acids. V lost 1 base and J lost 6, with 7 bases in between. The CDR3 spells CASSLNRGEQYF. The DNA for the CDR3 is TGTGCCAGCAGCTTAAATAGAGGCGAGCAGTACTTC.

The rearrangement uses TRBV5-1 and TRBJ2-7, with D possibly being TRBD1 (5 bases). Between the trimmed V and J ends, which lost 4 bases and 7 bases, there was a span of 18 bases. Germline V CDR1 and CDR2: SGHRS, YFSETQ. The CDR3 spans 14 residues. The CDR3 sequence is CASSPDTTRREQYF. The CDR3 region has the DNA TGCGCCAGCAGCCCGGACACCACGAGACGTGAGCAGTACTTC.

CDR3 sequence (DNA): TGTGCCAGCAGTGATCGACAGGGCATCCTCGACGAGCAGTACTTC. Translated: CASSDRQGILDEQYF. The chain links TRBV6-1 to TRBJ2-7, with 7 positions matching TRBD1. CDR3 length: 15 amino acids. Germline CDR1 is MNHNS and CDR2 is SASEGT. The junction had 10 bases not matched to a gene; V was cut back by 3 bases and J by 5 bases.

CDR3 nucleotides: TGTGCCAGCAGCCTAACCTCGACAGGCGATCAGCCCCAGCATTTT. Encoded protein: CASSLTSTGDQPQHF. This chain links TRBV7-2 with TRBJ1-5, with a possible D match to TRBD1 (6 bases). CDR3 size: 15 residues. Trimming shortened V by 5 bases and J by 5 bases, and 16 bases separated the two germline ends. Germline-derived CDR1 and CDR2 are SGHTA and FQGNSA. The variable domain in full, with the rest retrieved from reference TRBV7-2 and TRBJ1-5, is GAGVSQSPSNKVTEKGKDVELRCDPISGHTALYWYRQSLGQGLEFLIYFQGNSAPDKSGLPSDRFSAERTGGSVSTLTIQRTQQEDSAVYLCASSLTSTGDQPQHFGDGTRLSIL.

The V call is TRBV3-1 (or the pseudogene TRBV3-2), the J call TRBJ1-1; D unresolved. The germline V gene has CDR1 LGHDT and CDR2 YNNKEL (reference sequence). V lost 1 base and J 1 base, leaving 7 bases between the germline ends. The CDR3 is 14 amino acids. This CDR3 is CASSQAEGNTEAFF. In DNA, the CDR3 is TGTGCCAGCAGCCAAGCGGAGGGGAACACTGAAGCTTTCTTT.

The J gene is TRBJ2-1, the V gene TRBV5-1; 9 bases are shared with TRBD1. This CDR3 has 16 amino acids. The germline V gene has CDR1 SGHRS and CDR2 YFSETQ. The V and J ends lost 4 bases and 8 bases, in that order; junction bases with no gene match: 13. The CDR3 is CASSIGDRVVKDEQFF. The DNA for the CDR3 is TGCGCCAGCAGCATAGGGGACAGGGTTGTTAAGGATGAGCAGTTCTTC.

CDR3 protein: CASSLAGAGDTIYF. CDR3 in DNA: TGTGCCAGCAGTTTAGCAGGGGCGGGAGACACCATATATTTT. This chain uses TRBV28 with TRBJ1-3; D possibly corresponds to TRBD1 (6 bases). CDR1 is MDHEN and CDR2 is SYDVKM in the germline V gene. The CDR3 loop spans 14 amino acids. Trimming removed 2 bases at V and 8 bases at J, with 13 bases between.